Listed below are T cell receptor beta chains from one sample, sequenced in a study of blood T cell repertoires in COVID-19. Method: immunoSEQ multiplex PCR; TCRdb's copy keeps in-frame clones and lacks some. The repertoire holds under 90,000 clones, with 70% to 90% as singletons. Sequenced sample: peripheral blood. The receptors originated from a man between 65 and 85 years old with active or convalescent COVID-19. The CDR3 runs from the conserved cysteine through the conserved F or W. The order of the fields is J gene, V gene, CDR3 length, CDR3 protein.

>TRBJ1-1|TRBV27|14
CASSSGQVSTEAFF
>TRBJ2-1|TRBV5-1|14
CASSSPGLGGNGFF
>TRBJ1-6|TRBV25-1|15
CASSDTGGGESPLHF
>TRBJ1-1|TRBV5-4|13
CASSLRGRAEAFF
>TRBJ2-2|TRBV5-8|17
CASSLDGGKRGTGELFF
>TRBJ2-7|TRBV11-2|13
CASSRDSSYEQYF
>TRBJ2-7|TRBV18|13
CASSLKEAYEQYF
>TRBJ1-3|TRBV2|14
CASSGGGSGNTIYF
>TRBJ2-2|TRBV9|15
CASSVELAPFGELFF
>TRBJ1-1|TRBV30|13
CAWSSGVRTEAFF
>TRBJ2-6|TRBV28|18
CASSPYRGLSSGANVLTF
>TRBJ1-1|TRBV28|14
CASMESRENTEAFF
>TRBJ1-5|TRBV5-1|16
CASSLWDFICNQPQHF
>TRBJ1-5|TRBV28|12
CASRTGNQPQHF
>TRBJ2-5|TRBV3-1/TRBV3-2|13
CASKFEWRKTQYF
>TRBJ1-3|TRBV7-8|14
CASSSFPSGNTIYF
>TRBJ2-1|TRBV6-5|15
CASRGGQGVYNEQFF
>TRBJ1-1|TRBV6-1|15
CASSERGRRTTEAFF
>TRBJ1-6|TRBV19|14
CASSTDRGNSPLHF
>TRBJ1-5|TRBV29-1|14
CSVRTGRTDQPQHF
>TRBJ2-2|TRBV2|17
CASRGLAGGRNTGELFF
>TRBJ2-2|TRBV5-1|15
CASSLDRADTGELFF
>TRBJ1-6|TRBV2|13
CASRQGRNSPLHF
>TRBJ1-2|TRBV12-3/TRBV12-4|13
CASSEIGDGGYTF
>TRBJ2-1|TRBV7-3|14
CASSLMASKNEQFF
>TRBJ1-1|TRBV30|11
CAWSLNTEAFF
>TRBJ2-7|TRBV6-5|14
CASRPPTGSYEQYF
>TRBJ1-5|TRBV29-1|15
CSFLSHRGLDQPQHF
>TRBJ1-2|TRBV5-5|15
CASSGGTATNYGYTF
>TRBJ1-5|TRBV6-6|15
CASSPDRRGNQPQHF
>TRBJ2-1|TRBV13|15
CASSPGTSPSNEQFF
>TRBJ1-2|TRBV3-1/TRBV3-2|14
CASSPGQNVYGYTF
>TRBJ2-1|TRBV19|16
CASSMWPGTGEDEQFF
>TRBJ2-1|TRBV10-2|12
CASSPTEWEQFF
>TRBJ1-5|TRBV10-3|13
CATMGASNQPQHF
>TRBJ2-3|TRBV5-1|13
CASSPPGEDTQYF
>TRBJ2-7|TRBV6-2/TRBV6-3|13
CASSLDRNYEQYF
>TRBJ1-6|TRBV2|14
CASSEVYMNSPLHF
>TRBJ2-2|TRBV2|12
CASSDQAGELFF
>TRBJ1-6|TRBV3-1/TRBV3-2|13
CASSQALNSPLHF
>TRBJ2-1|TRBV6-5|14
CASKPSGGYNEQFF
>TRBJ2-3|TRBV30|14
CAWSVGQDTDTQYF
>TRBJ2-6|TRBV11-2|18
CASSPIGQPSPGANVLTF
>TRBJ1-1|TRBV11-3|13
CASSLGANTEAFF
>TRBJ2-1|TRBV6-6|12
CASSYGENEQFF
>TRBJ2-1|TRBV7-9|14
CASSDRGFNNEQFF
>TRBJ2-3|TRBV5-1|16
CASSFLGDSFTDTQYF
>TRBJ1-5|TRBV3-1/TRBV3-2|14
CASSRTASNQPQHF
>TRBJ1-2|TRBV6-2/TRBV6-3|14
CASSYKRAGDGYTF
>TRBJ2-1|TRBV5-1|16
CASSLRGRASYNEQFF
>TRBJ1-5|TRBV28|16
CASSLLPLSVDQPQHF